Listed below are T cell receptor beta chains from one sample, sequenced in a study of beta chain features in type 1 diabetes. Sequencing used immunoSEQ multiplex PCR; TCRdb keeps in-frame clones, though not all of them. The table records around 300,000 clones, 8% of them present only once. The sample was central memory CD4+ T cells from blood. Source of these receptors: a woman aged 18-30 years in good health. The CDR3 runs from the conserved cysteine through the conserved F or W. The D gene is left open where the match is weak. Expanded clones are given a class, and other clones once, few, many or no size at all.

D	V	size	J	DNA	CDR3
NA	TRBV5-1	few	TRBJ2-1	TGCGCCAGCAGAGAGGGTCCGACGACAGGTGAGCAGTTCTTC	CASREGPTTGEQFF
TRBD1	TRBV6-5	NA	TRBJ1-4	TGTGCCAGCAGGGGACAGGGGGAATGGTTTGAAAAACTGTTTTTT	CASRGQGEWFEKLFF
TRBD1	TRBV29-1	NA	TRBJ1-4	TGCAGCGTTGAGGGGACAGCTAATGAAAAACTGTTTTTT	CSVEGTANEKLFF
TRBD2	TRBV7-2	few	TRBJ2-4	TGTGCCAGCAGCTTTAGCGGGGGCCTTGCCAAAAACATTCAGTACTTC	CASSFSGGLAKNIQYF
TRBD1	TRBV18	many	TRBJ2-7	TGTGCCAGCGCGACCGGGACAGGGATGCCGGGAGAGCAGTACTTC	CASATGTGMPGEQYF
NA	TRBV7-2	NA	TRBJ1-3	TGTGCCAGCAGCTTAAGCTCTGGAAACACCATATATTTT	CASSLSSGNTIYF
TRBD2	TRBV14	few	TRBJ2-7	TGTGCCAGCAGGCAGCGGGGGGGCGCCCCGTACGAGCAGTACTTC	CASRQRGGAPYEQYF
NA	TRBV27	NA	TRBJ2-7	TGTGCCAGCAGTCAGGCCGGCGTCTCCTACGAGCAGTACTTC	CASSQAGVSYEQYF
NA	TRBV18	NA	TRBJ1-5	TGTGCCAGCTCTAGGACGGACCAAAATCAGCCCCAGCATTTT	CASSRTDQNQPQHF
TRBD2	TRBV2	NA	TRBJ2-7	TGTGCCAGCACCGACCCTAGCGGGAGCACGTACGAGCAGTACTTC	CASTDPSGSTYEQYF
TRBD2	TRBV5-1	NA	TRBJ2-5	TGCGCCAGCAGCCGTACTAGCGGGGGAACCCAAGAGACCCAGTACTTC	CASSRTSGGTQETQYF
NA	TRBV29-1	NA	TRBJ2-7	TGCAGCGTTGAAGGATCACAGGGAGCCTACGAGCAGTACTTC	CSVEGSQGAYEQYF